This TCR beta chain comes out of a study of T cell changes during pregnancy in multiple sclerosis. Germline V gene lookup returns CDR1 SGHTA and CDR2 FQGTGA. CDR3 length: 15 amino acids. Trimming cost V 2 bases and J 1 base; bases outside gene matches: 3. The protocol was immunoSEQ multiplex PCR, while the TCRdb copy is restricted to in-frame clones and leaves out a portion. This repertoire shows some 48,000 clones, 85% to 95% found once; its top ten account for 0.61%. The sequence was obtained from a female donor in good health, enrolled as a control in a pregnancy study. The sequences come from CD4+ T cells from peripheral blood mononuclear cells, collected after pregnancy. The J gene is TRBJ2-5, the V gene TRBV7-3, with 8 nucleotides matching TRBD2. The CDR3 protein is CASSLYGGGQETQYF. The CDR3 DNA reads TGTGCCAGCAGCTTATACGGGGGGGGCCAAGAGACCCAGTACTTC.